The present TCR beta chain was sequenced within a study of shared T cell receptors in the human thymus. The CDR3 covers 15 residues. V was cut by 4 bases and J by 3 bases, with 16 bases left in between. Germline CDR1 SGHAT, CDR2 FQNNGV. This clone was observed once. Measured with immunoSEQ multiplex PCR; TCRdb has only the in-frame clones, and not every one. The sample consists of roughly 410,000 clones, approximately 95% of them appearing once. This chain uses TRBV11-2 with TRBJ2-7; TRBD2 might be the D (5 bases). Sequenced input: thymocytes. This TCR came from a human donor. CDR3 nucleotide sequence: TGTGCCAGCAGCTCTCCCCGGGAACGGCTCTACGAGCAGTACTTC. Amino acid sequence: CASSSPRERLYEQYF.